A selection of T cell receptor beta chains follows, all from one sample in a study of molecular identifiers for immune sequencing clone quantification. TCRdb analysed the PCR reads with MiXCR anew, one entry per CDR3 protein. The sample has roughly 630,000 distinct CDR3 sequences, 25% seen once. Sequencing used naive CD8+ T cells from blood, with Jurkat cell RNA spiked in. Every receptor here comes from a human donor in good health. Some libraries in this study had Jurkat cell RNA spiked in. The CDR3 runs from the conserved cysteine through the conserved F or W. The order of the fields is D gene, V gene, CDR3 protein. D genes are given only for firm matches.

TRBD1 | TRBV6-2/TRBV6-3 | CASSYSLRTGFYGYTF
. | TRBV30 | CAWSPGLFNEQYF
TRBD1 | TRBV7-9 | CASSPPGTGAGYGYTF
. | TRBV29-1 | CSVEVRPSYEQYF
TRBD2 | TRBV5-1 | CASKSSPGLAGVEQYF
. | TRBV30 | CAEKGGYTGELFF
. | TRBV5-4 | CASSWGGGGAQDF
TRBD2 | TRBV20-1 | CSLKGLAANTGELFF
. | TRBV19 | CASSIPNQPRHF
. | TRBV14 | CASSHGAASVYGYTF
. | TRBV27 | CVNSPLGTDTQYF
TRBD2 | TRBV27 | CASSSGGRSSYEQYF
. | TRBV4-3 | CASSQDPFGATEAFF
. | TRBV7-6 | CASSLETTPNSPLHF
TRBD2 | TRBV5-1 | CASSLGLADTDTQYF
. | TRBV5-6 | CASSLEGATTTEAFF
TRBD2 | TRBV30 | CAWKRGAYEQYF
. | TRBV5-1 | CASRSEGNEKLFF
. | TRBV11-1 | CASSLYSGQYYEQYF
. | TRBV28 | CASTDDAAALDSPLHF
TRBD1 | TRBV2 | CASSPRDRVSLSTDTQYF
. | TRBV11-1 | CASSLEAPALHTEAFF
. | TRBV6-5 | CASSYSDLAKNIQYF
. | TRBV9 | CASSTEGLRESQYF
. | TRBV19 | CASSIGSGQPQHF
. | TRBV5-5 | CASSPDQLGEKLFF
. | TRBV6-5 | CASSFTWEEKTQYF
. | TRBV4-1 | CASSQDRVVGLLGSSYNEQFF
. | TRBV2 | CAGSGVAGQTLNEQFF
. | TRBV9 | CASSFMTGGDEQYF
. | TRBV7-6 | CASSPGVGRRGTEAFF
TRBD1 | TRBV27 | CASSPKDRGQPQHF